This T cell receptor beta chain derives from a study of PD-1 blockade in mismatch repair-deficient tumors. Study in general: Enrolled about 2013-2017, patients had progressing, pretreated mismatch repair-deficient cancers of 12 to 13 types.

Clones were sequenced by immunoSEQ multiplex PCR, and TCRdb holds only the in-frame ones, with some missing. The sample records tens of thousands of clones, approximately 80% being singletons. Germline V CDR1 and CDR2: LNHDA, SQIVND (reference sequence). After removal of 0 bases from V and 7 bases from J, the junction contained 8 bases not matched to a gene. The length of the CDR3 is 15 residues. The chain employs TRBV19 and TRBJ2-5, with TRBD2 matching 7 bases. The sequence was obtained from an adult with mismatch repair-deficient cancer. The material sequenced was peripheral blood, taken 44 weeks after starting pembrolizumab. CDR3 bases: TGTGCCAGTAGTATAGAAGGGAGGGGAGGTACGACCCAGTACTTC. Translated, it gives CASSIEGRGGTTQYF.